Listed here are 25 T cell receptor beta chains from one sample, sequenced in a study of regulatory T cells in long-lasting Graves disease. As to time point: newly diagnosed GD, antithyroid drugs for less than 3 months. Following extraction of RNA from PBMCs, that RNA was used to make the TCR library. Both iRepertoire HTBI primers and Arm-PCR of CDR3 regions were used to build the TCR beta libraries. TCRdb re-derived calls from the multiplex PCR reads in MiXCR, one entry per CDR3 protein. The sample holds some 220,000 distinct CDR3 sequences, around a fifth seen once. These sequences were also reported in another study, on T cells in Graves' hyperthyroidism and ophthalmopathy.

The material was peripheral blood mononuclear cells (PBMCs), obtained at new diagnosis, from a patient treated with antithyroid drugs. The receptors were sampled from a woman aged 25-40 years with Graves disease.

This clonotype came up many times. V and J are TRBV2 and TRBJ1-5; 10 positions match TRBD1. Germline values: CDR1 SNHLY, CDR2 FYNNEI. This CDR3 comprises 20 residues. Germline trimming cut 4 bases from V and 0 bases from J; bases unmatched to any gene: 15. CDR3 in amino acids: CASSAFAPGQGRDSNQPQHF. The CDR3 nucleotides read TGTGCCAGCAGTGCATTTGCCCCGGGACAGGGGAGGGATAGCAATCAGCCCCAGCATTTT.

As concerns this clonotype: Given a much more abundant clone one base away, this may be a read error. The rearrangement links TRBV20-1 to TRBJ2-7; TRBD2 aligns across 11 bases. Germline loops: CDR1 DFQATT, CDR2 SNEGSKA (reference sequence). Germline trimming cut 5 bases from V and 7 bases from J; bases unmatched to any gene: 10. This CDR3 contains 14 residues. CDR3 amino acids: CSALSGRGFNEQYF. Here the CDR3 DNA reads TGCAGTGCTCTTAGCGGGAGGGGCTTCAATGAGCAGTACTTC.

This chain links TRBV20-1 with TRBJ1-2, with D unclear. CDR3 length: 14 residues. The germline V gene encodes CDR1 DFQATT and CDR2 SNEGSKA (reference sequence). V was trimmed by 0 bases and J by 0 bases, leaving 8 bases between them. CDR3 in amino acids: CSARDMGANYGYTF. The CDR3 nucleotides read TGCAGTGCTAGAGACATGGGTGCTAACTATGGCTACACCTTC.

This clonotype was counted ten times or more. The chain employs TRBV7-8 and TRBJ2-5, with D perhaps given as TRBD1 or TRBD2 (6 bases each). In germline, CDR1 is SGHVS, CDR2 FQNEAQ. This CDR3 comprises 14 residues. Between the trimmed V and J ends, which lost 3 bases and 2 bases, there was a span of 10 bases. The CDR3 reads CASSFGGPQETQYF. The CDR3 region has the DNA TGTGCCAGCAGCTTTGGGGGGCCTCAAGAGACCCAGTACTTC. Filled out from reference TRBV7-8 and TRBJ2-5, the complete variable domain reads GAGVSQSPRYKVAKRGQDVALRCDPISGHVSLFWYQQALGQGPEFLTYFQNEAQLDKSGLPSDRFFAERPEGSVSTLKIQRTQQEDSAVYLCASSFGGPQETQYFGPGTRLLVL.

V gene TRBV4-1 combines with J gene TRBJ1-1, with a tentative D call TRBD1 (6 bases). Trimming pared 0 bases from V and 9 bases from J, leaving 8 bases between. This CDR3 has 12 residues. The germline gives CDR1 MGHRA, CDR2 YSYEKL. Written as DNA, the CDR3 is TGCGCCAGCAGCCAAGATACAGGGCAAGCTTTCTTT. This sequence encodes CASSQDTGQAFF.

This clonotype was found a few times. The chain recombines TRBV5-4 with TRBJ1-1; 9 bases are a match to TRBD1. CDR3 length equals 14 residues. The J segment lost 6 bases and the V segment lost 4 bases, leaving 7 bases of the junction unmatched. In germline, CDR1 is SGHNT, CDR2 YYREEE (reference sequence). DNA of the CDR3: TGTGCCAGCAGCGGGGACAGGGATGGCCCTGAAGCTTTCTTT. Translated: CASSGDRDGPEAFF.

This clonotype was counted many times. This chain links TRBV5-1 with TRBJ2-5, with a weak D call TRBD1 (6 bases). Germline CDR1 reads SGHRS; CDR2 reads YFSETQ. The V end lost 1 base, the J end lost 7 bases, and 11 bases lay between the germline ends. The CDR3 spans 13 residues. CDR3 nucleotide sequence: TGCGCCAGCAGCTTGCGACAGGTGGGGACCCAGTACTTC. Translating it yields CASSLRQVGTQYF.

CDR3 DNA: TGCGCCAGCAGCTTGGGTCCCGCCAAGACCCAGTACTTC. Its translation is CASSLGPAKTQYF. The chain combines TRBV5-1 with TRBJ2-3; no clear D. The J call could be wrong; TRBJ2-5 is a better fit for the DNA end. The CDR3 spans 13 residues. Germline V CDR1 and CDR2: SGHRS, YFSETQ.

This clonotype appeared many times. The chain is built from TRBV20-1 and TRBJ2-5; TRBD1 agrees at 10 bases. After removal of 5 bases from V and 4 bases from J, the junction contained 4 bases not matched to a gene. This CDR3 contains 13 residues. Germline V lookup: CDR1 DFQATT, CDR2 SNEGSKA (reference sequence). The DNA for the CDR3 is TGCAGTGCTCTCCGGACAGGGGGAGAGACCCAGTACTTC. As protein: CSALRTGGETQYF.

J is TRBJ2-3 and V is TRBV12-3 or TRBV12-4; the match to TRBD1 covers 12 bases. The J segment lost 3 bases and the V segment lost 4 bases, leaving 5 bases of the junction unmatched. This CDR3 spans 16 amino acids. CDR3 coding DNA: TGTGCCAGCAGTTCCCGGGACAGGGGGCTGACAGATACGCAGTATTTT. It encodes CASSSRDRGLTDTQYF.

Many counts were recorded for this clonotype. The rearrangement links TRBV6-1 to TRBJ1-2, with D possibly TRBD1 on 5 matching bases. Trimming stripped 4 bases from V and 8 bases from J, with 23 bases between. The V gene's germline CDR1 is MNHNS and CDR2 SASEGT. The CDR3 has 16 amino acids. The CDR3 DNA is TGTGCCAGCAGTGGTCTGCGGGACGGCCGATTGAACGGCTACACCTTC. Translating it yields CASSGLRDGRLNGYTF.

The V gene is TRBV28, the J gene TRBJ1-5; no firm D call. Germline V lookup: CDR1 MDHEN, CDR2 SYDVKM. Between the trimmed V and J ends, which lost 7 bases and 2 bases, there was a span of 18 bases. The CDR3 consists of 16 residues. The CDR3 loop reads CASTLLEGMGNQPQHF. The CDR3, as DNA: TGTGCCAGCACCCTTTTAGAAGGGATGGGCAATCAGCCCCAGCATTTT.

In this sample, this clonotype turned up many times. This sequence joins TRBV7-9 and TRBJ1-5, with 9 positions matching TRBD1. The germline V gene has CDR1 SEHNR and CDR2 FQNEAQ (reference sequence). The CDR3 is 15 residues long. Losses at the gene ends were 4 bases for V and 0 bases for J; bases not matched to a gene: 1. CDR3 DNA: TGTGCCAGCAGCTCACAGGGGGCTAGCAATCAGCCCCAGCATTTT. Translated: CASSSQGASNQPQHF.

This clonotype showed up just a few times. V gene TRBV20-1 combines with J gene TRBJ2-4, with D possibly matching TRBD2 (5 bases). The CDR3 runs to 15 residues. The V gene lost 5 bases and the J gene lost 0 bases, with 14 bases spanning the gap. Germline CDR1 is DFQATT and CDR2 is SNEGSKA (reference sequence). As DNA, the CDR3 is TGCAGTGCTTCGGAAGCAGGACTAGCCAAAAACATTCAGTACTTC. Amino acids: CSASEAGLAKNIQYF.

There are many counts of this clonotype. The chain has TRBV10-3 and TRBJ2-1; the D is unclear. The CDR3 is 16 amino acids. Germline V CDR1 and CDR2: ENHRY, SYGVKD. V shed 0 bases and J shed 0 bases, with 9 bases lying between them. The CDR3 here is CAISESRESSYNEQFF. Written as DNA, the CDR3 is TGTGCCATCAGTGAGTCAAGGGAAAGCTCCTACAATGAGCAGTTCTTC.

This clonotype was seen many times. V and J are TRBV5-6 and TRBJ1-2; 7 bases fit TRBD1. The CDR3 runs to 14 residues. In germline, CDR1 is SGHDT, CDR2 YYEEEE. J was trimmed by 3 bases and V by 4 bases; bases with no gene match: 6. CDR3 amino acids: CASSRQGIHYGYTF. CDR3 DNA sequence: TGTGCCAGCAGCCGACAGGGAATCCACTATGGCTACACCTTC.

In this sample, this clonotype turned up many times. The chain has TRBV2 and TRBJ2-6; TRBD1 agrees at 9 bases. CDR3 length: 16 amino acids. CDR1 SNHLY and CDR2 FYNNEI come from the germline V gene. V shed 7 bases, J shed 4 bases, and the junction held 8 bases outside the gene matches. CDR3 amino acids: CASKPQGAGGANVLTF. The CDR3 coding sequence is TGTGCCAGCAAACCACAGGGGGCGGGGGGGGCCAACGTCCTGACTTTC. Drawing the rest from reference TRBV2 and TRBJ2-6, the complete variable domain is EPEVTQTPSHQVTQMGQEVILRCVPISNHLYFYWYRQILGQKVEFLVSFYNNEISEKSEIFDDQFSVERPDGSNFTLKIRSTKLEDSAMYFCASKPQGAGGANVLTFGAGSRLTVL.

This clonotype was recorded many times. CDR3 region: CASSLTSGAQETQYF. The CDR3, as DNA: TGCGCCAGCAGCTTGACTAGCGGGGCGCAAGAGACCCAGTACTTC. The chain joins TRBV5-1 to TRBJ2-5, with TRBD2 identical over 10 bases. The V gene end was trimmed by 1 base and the J gene end by 2 bases; junction bases not matched to a gene: 2. The CDR3 is 15 residues long. Per the germline V gene, CDR1 is SGHRS and CDR2 is YFSETQ.

Ten or more counts support this clonotype. The chain employs TRBV30 and TRBJ2-7; weak D call: TRBD2 (7 bases). CDR3 length: 13 amino acids. Per germline, CDR1 GTSNPN and CDR2 SVGIG (reference sequence). Trimming removed 3 bases at V and 6 bases at J, with 15 bases between. CDR3: CAWRSGGPSEQYF. CDR3 DNA sequence: TGTGCCTGGAGATCGGGGGGCCCTAGCGAGCAGTACTTC.

This clonotype was counted many times. Its ends do not fully match the called genes, so a read error is possible. V gene TRBV5-1 combines with J gene TRBJ1-6, with D perhaps matching TRBD1 (6 bases). The CDR3 runs 15 residues. In germline, CDR1 is SGHRS, CDR2 YFSETQ. The CDR3 sequence is CASSLEGDLDSPLHF. CDR3 coding DNA: TGCGCCAGCAGCTTGGAGGGGGACTTGGATTCTCCCCTCCACTTT.

Ten or more counts support this clonotype. The genes are TRBV2 and TRBJ1-5, with D unresolved. V was clipped by 0 bases and J by 6 bases, with 15 bases between them. CDR1 and CDR2 (germline): SNHLY, FYNNEI. The CDR3 covers 16 residues. CDR3 coding DNA: TGTGCCAGCAGTGAAGCTGATGTCCGGTCCGGTCAGCCCCAGCATTTT. It specifies CASSEADVRSGQPQHF. The full variable domain, in which reference TRBV2 and TRBJ1-5 provide the parts outside the CDR3, is EPEVTQTPSHQVTQMGQEVILRCVPISNHLYFYWYRQILGQKVEFLVSFYNNEISEKSEIFDDQFSVERPDGSNFTLKIRSTKLEDSAMYFCASSEADVRSGQPQHFGDGTRLSIL.

This chain joins TRBV19 and TRBJ1-5, with a tentative D call TRBD1 (5 bases). The CDR3 contains 14 residues. Germline-derived CDR1 and CDR2 are LNHDA and SQIVND (reference sequence). Trimming cost V 8 bases and J 5 bases, with 16 bases left between them. CDR3 nucleotide sequence: TGTGCCAGTGGGGCAGGACTTCCCTATCAGCCCCAGCATTTT. It translates to CASGAGLPYQPQHF.

This clonotype was detected ten times or more. The chain employs TRBV20-1 and TRBJ2-2; 14 bases line up with TRBD2. The CDR3 has 17 residues. CDR1 is DFQATT, CDR2 SNEGSKA, per germline (reference sequence). V was clipped by 0 bases and J by 6 bases; unmatched bases: 6. CDR3 sequence reads: CSARDTGLAGAAGELFF. The DNA of the CDR3 is TGCAGTGCTAGAGATACGGGACTAGCGGGAGCTGCCGGGGAGCTGTTTTTT.

This clonotype was recorded a few times. The chain has TRBV28 and TRBJ2-3, with no clear D. V was trimmed by 6 bases and J by 0 bases, leaving 10 bases between them. The CDR3 covers 14 residues. The V gene's germline CDR1 is MDHEN and CDR2 SYDVKM. CDR3 nucleotides: TGTGCCAGCAGCCCTGAGTCTAGCACAGATACGCAGTATTTT. This sequence encodes CASSPESSTDTQYF.

At least ten counts were recorded for this clonotype. This chain joins TRBV2 and TRBJ2-1, with TRBD2 matching over 9 bases. This CDR3 spans 15 amino acids. J was trimmed by 0 bases and V by 6 bases; bases with no gene match: 3. The germline V gene encodes CDR1 SNHLY and CDR2 FYNNEI. CDR3 in amino acids: CASRGSGSSYNEQFF. The CDR3 DNA reads TGTGCCAGCAGGGGTAGCGGGAGCTCCTACAATGAGCAGTTCTTC.